The 11 T cell receptor beta chains listed next were all sequenced from one sample in a study of T cell clonotyping in hematopoietic cell transplantation. Sequencing was performed with immunoSEQ multiplex PCR; in TCRdb, only in-frame clones are kept and a portion is missing. The table records 4,500 to 5,000 clones, 90% of them present only once. The sequenced sample was peripheral blood mononuclear cells. Receptors originate from a man aged 40-49 years in good health. Some clones in this sample may be carry-over from other donors' samples.

The genes are TRBV5-1 and TRBJ1-6; TRBD1 aligns across 10 bases. Germline values: CDR1 SGHRS, CDR2 YFSETQ. Trimming took 1 base from V and 9 from J; bases not matched to a gene: 7. There are 16 residues in the CDR3. CDR3 region: CASSLSGTGVFSPLHF. For the CDR3, the DNA is TGCGCCAGCAGCTTGTCTGGGACAGGGGTATTTTCACCCCTCCACTTT. The variable domain in full, completed from reference TRBV5-1 and TRBJ1-6, reads KAGVTQTPRYLIKTRGQQVTLSCSPISGHRSVSWYQQTPGQGLQFLFEYFSETQRNKGNFPGRFSGRQFSNSRSEMNVSTLELGDSALYLCASSLSGTGVFSPLHFGNGTRLTVT.

The chain joins TRBV6-5 to TRBJ2-7; the D is unclear. With 6 bases removed from V and 4 bases from J, the gap between germline ends came to 10 bases. There are 12 residues in the CDR3. CDR1 and CDR2 from the germline V gene are MNHEY and SVGAGI. CDR3 nucleotide sequence: TGTGCCAGCAGCCCTGGTAATTACGAGCAGTACTTC. This encodes CASSPGNYEQYF.

The chain recombines TRBV9 with TRBJ2-3, with TRBD2 identical over 9 bases. With 2 bases clipped from V and 0 bases from J, the junction kept 1 base outside the gene matches. The CDR3 covers 15 residues. Germline-derived CDR1 and CDR2 are SGDLS and YYNGEE. CDR3: CASSVREGSTDTQYF. CDR3 nucleotides: TGTGCCAGCAGCGTGCGGGAGGGCAGCACAGATACGCAGTATTTT.

The table lists this clone with a count of one. The V call is TRBV4-2, the J call TRBJ1-1; D is unclear. V was clipped by 4 bases and J by 4 bases, with 16 bases between them. The germline V gene encodes CDR1 LGHNA and CDR2 YNFKEQ. The CDR3 loop spans 15 amino acids. DNA of the CDR3: TGTGCCAGCAGCCCCGTAAACGAAGGGTCCACTGAAGCTTTCTTT. It yields the protein CASSPVNEGSTEAFF.

The chain combines TRBV30 with TRBJ2-3; D unclear. Germline loops: CDR1 GTSNPN, CDR2 SVGIG (reference sequence). Trimming shortened V by 1 base and J by 2 bases, and 10 bases separated the two germline ends. This CDR3 has 14 residues. CDR3 nucleotide sequence: TGTGCCTGGAGTGCGGGCCTAGTCACAGATACGCAGTATTTT. Protein product: CAWSAGLVTDTQYF. The whole variable domain, remainder taken from reference TRBV30 and TRBJ2-3, is SQTIHQWPATLVQPVGSPLSLECTVEGTSNPNLYWYRQAAGRGLQLLFYSVGIGQISSEVPQNLSASRPQDRQFILSSKKLLLSDSGFYLCAWSAGLVTDTQYFGPGTRLTVL.

The rearrangement joins TRBV7-2 to TRBJ2-3; 11 bases are shared with TRBD2. In germline, CDR1 is SGHTA, CDR2 FQGNSA. This CDR3 has 16 residues. The V and J ends lost 8 bases and 6 bases, in that order; junction bases with no gene match: 13. The CDR3 here is CASSRVASGGRDTQYF. In DNA, the CDR3 is TGTGCCAGCTCCCGAGTGGCTAGCGGGGGGCGGGATACGCAGTATTTT.

The chain uses TRBV5-5 and TRBJ2-1, with D perhaps matching TRBD1 (6 bases). Germline CDR1 reads SGHKS; CDR2 reads YYEKEE (reference sequence). This CDR3 is 12 amino acids long. Trimming shortened V by 4 bases and J by 7 bases, and 9 bases separated the two germline ends. In nucleotides, the CDR3 is TGTGCCAGCAGCCCGGACAGAAATGAGCAGTTCTTC. It codes for CASSPDRNEQFF.

This clone was observed once. This sequence joins TRBV6-5 and TRBJ2-7; D remains unclear. Germline V gene data show CDR1 as MNHEY and CDR2 as SVGAGI. This CDR3 contains 11 residues. The V gene lost 7 bases and the J gene lost 6 bases, with 10 bases spanning the gap. The CDR3 reads CASMAPGEQYF. Written as DNA, the CDR3 is TGTGCCAGCATGGCTCCGGGCGAGCAGTACTTC.

The rearrangement links TRBV5-1 to TRBJ1-2; maybe TRBD1 (5 bases). V gave up 4 bases and J gave up 3 bases, with 10 bases separating them. The length of the CDR3 is 13 residues. Germline lookup yields CDR1 SGHRS and CDR2 YFSETQ. The CDR3 DNA is TGCGCCAGCAGCCCGACAGCAGACTATGGCTACACCTTC. Protein product: CASSPTADYGYTF.

This rearrangement joins TRBV6-1 to TRBJ2-7; TRBD2 is a possible D gene (5 bases). CDR1 MNHNS and CDR2 SASEGT come from the germline V gene. The CDR3 is 11 residues long. With 8 bases removed from V and 3 bases from J, the gap between germline ends came to 8 bases. In DNA, the CDR3 is TGTGCCAGCGGTGGAGGCTACGAGCAGTACTTC. As protein: CASGGGYEQYF.

V usage is TRBV9 and J usage is TRBJ1-6; D unclear. V lost 0 bases to trimming and J lost 5 bases, with 6 bases between them. CDR1 is SGDLS, CDR2 YYNGEE, per germline. The CDR3 extends over 14 amino acids. CDR3 region: CASSVGSNNSPLHF. CDR3 bases: TGTGCCAGCAGCGTAGGGAGTAATAATTCACCCCTCCACTTT.